This T cell receptor (beta chain) was captured by sequencing in a study of PD-1 blockade in classical Hodgkin lymphoma. Notes on the study in general: Repertoire difference causes, possibly disease activity or prior therapy, remain undefined. Some patients began nivolumab under 1 year after ASCT. These patients were excluded from later analyses.

Each and every patient relapsed after autologous stem cell transplantation, and patients got differing brentuximab vedotin exposure. With magnetic negative selection, CD4+ T cells were purified from PBMCs that had been thawed. Measured with immunoSEQ multiplex PCR; TCRdb has only the in-frame clones, and not every one. The sample records over 25,000 clones, over 60% being singletons. Germline lookup yields CDR1 SGHRS and CDR2 YFSETQ. The CDR3 sequence is 13 residues long. V shed 8 bases and J 5 bases; nucleotides not matched to a gene: 9. To note about this clone: What it recognizes is unknown.

Specimen: CD4+ T cells from blood, collected at baseline. This clonotype was sampled from a human donor with classical Hodgkin lymphoma. The V and J genes are TRBV5-1 and TRBJ1-1; 7 bases fit TRBD1. The CDR3 DNA reads TGCGCCAGTCAGATCACAGGGGATACTGAAGCTTTCTTT. Amino acid sequence: CASQITGDTEAFF.